A single sample gave rise to the 9 T cell receptor beta chains below, sequenced in a study of shared clonotypes between healthy human individuals. Libraries were prepared by immunoSEQ multiplex PCR; TCRdb keeps only in-frame clonotypes and omits some of them. There are some 2 million clones in the sample; about 95% occur only once, and about 1.1% lies in the top ten. The naive CD8 subset, CD45RO-negative cells positively selected for CCR7, excluded terminally differentiated effector memory CD45RA+ cells. Material: naive CD8+ T cells sorted from blood. These receptors all stem from a man aged 18 to 29 in good health.

The chain combines TRBV7-6 with TRBJ2-1, with TRBD2 identical over 13 bases. Trimming cost V 5 bases and J 8 bases; bases outside gene matches: 3. The CDR3 has 14 residues. Per the germline V gene, CDR1 is SGHVS and CDR2 is FNYEAQ. The CDR3 region has the DNA TGTGCCAGCAGCCGGGGACTAGCGGGATATGAGCAGTTCTTC. Encoded protein: CASSRGLAGYEQFF.

On this clone: The same CDR3 is also encoded by other DNA sequences in this sample. The chain has TRBV28 and TRBJ1-2, with a weak D call TRBD1 (5 bases). V lost 6 bases, J lost 1 base, and 9 bases lay in between. This CDR3 contains 13 residues. Germline V lookup: CDR1 MDHEN, CDR2 SYDVKM. This CDR3 is CASSLQVNYGYTF. CDR3 coding DNA: TGTGCCAGCAGCCTACAGGTTAACTATGGCTACACCTTC.

The chain uses TRBV19 and TRBJ1-1, with D maybe TRBD1 (5 bases). Germline CDR1 is LNHDA and CDR2 is SQIVND (reference sequence). The V and J ends lost 6 bases and 6 bases respectively, with 11 bases between them. The CDR3 runs to 12 residues. DNA of the CDR3: TGTGCCAGTAGAGAAGGGGTCGCTGAAGCTTTCTTT. Translating it yields CASREGVAEAFF.

The rearrangement joins TRBV7-6 to TRBJ1-2, with D possibly TRBD1 on 5 matching bases. Germline CDR1 and CDR2: SGHVS and FNYEAQ. The V end was cut by 0 bases, the J end by 1 base, with 12 bases between. The CDR3 is 16 residues long. The CDR3 sequence: CASSLAPGVYNYGYTF. As DNA, the CDR3 is TGTGCCAGCAGCTTAGCGCCGGGGGTTTATAACTATGGCTACACCTTC.

V gene TRBV6-5 combines with J gene TRBJ2-5, with D tentatively TRBD2 (6 bases). Trimming took off 6 bases at V and 3 bases at J, with 14 bases between the two ends. The CDR3 consists of 14 residues. The germline V gene encodes CDR1 MNHEY and CDR2 SVGAGI. CDR3 bases: TGTGCCAGCAGCCCTCTAGCGTGGGAAGAGACCCAGTACTTC. Translated: CASSPLAWEETQYF.

The chain joins TRBV28 to TRBJ2-7; D might be TRBD1 or TRBD2, each matching 6 bases. Germline V CDR1 and CDR2: MDHEN, SYDVKM. V was cut by 7 bases and J by 0 bases, with 16 bases left in between. The CDR3 is made up of 15 amino acids. This chain's CDR3 is CASIPGAGSSYEQYF. The CDR3 nucleotides read TGTGCCAGCATCCCGGGGGCAGGAAGCTCCTACGAGCAGTACTTC.

The rearrangement uses TRBV5-6 and TRBJ1-1; D is possibly TRBD1 (6 bases). Germline V gives CDR1 SGHDT, CDR2 YYEEEE. The germline V and J ends were trimmed by 0 bases and 0 bases, with 15 bases remaining between them. The CDR3 is 17 residues long. The CDR3 loop is CASSLEGHGDMNTEAFF. The CDR3 nucleotides are TGTGCCAGCAGCTTGGAGGGACACGGGGATATGAACACTGAAGCTTTCTTT.

The rearrangement links TRBV27 to TRBJ1-2, with a possible D match to TRBD1 (5 bases). CDR3 length: 14 residues. From germline, CDR1 is MNHEY and CDR2 SMNVEV (reference sequence). Trimming took off 4 bases at V and 7 bases at J, with 16 bases between the two ends. The CDR3 coding sequence is TGTGCCAGCAGTTCGTCCGGGACTACTCGTGGCTACACCTTC. Its translation: CASSSSGTTRGYTF.

This rearrangement joins TRBV5-4 to TRBJ1-1, with D perhaps TRBD1 (6 bases). V was cut by 4 bases and J by 0 bases, with 16 bases left in between. The length of the CDR3 is 16 residues. Germline V CDR1 and CDR2: SGHNT, YYREEE (reference sequence). The CDR3 sequence is CASSLFYQGMNTEAFF. The CDR3 DNA is TGTGCCAGCAGCCTTTTTTATCAGGGGATGAACACTGAAGCTTTCTTT.